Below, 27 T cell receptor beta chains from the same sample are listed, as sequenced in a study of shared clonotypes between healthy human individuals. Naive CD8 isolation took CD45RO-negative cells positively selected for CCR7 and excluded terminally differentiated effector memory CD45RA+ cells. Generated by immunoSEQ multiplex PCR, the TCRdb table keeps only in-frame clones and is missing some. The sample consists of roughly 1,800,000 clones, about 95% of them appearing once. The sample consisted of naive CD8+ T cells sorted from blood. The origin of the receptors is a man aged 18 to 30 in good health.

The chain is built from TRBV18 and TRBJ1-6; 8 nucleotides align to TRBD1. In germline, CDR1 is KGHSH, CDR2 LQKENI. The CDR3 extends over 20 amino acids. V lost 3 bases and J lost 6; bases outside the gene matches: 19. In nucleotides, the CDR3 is TGTGCCAGCTCACCCACTGTCCCGGGTCTAACAGGGGGAGGTAATTCACCCCTCCACTTT. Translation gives CASSPTVPGLTGGGNSPLHF.

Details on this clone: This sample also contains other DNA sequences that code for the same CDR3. The CDR3 nucleotides are TGTGCCAGCAGTTTGGACGCGAGCTCTGGAAACACCATATATTTT. It codes for CASSLDASSGNTIYF. V usage is TRBV28 and J usage is TRBJ1-3; D ambiguous. The germline CDR1 and CDR2 sequences are MDHEN and SYDVKM. The CDR3 is 15 amino acids. The V end was cut by 3 bases, the J end by 0 bases, with 9 bases between.

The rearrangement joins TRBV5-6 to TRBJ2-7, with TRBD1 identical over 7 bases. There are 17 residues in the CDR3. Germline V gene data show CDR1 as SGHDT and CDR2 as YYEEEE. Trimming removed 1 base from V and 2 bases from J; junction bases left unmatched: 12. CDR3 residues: CASSLYPAVDRAYEQYF. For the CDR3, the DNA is TGTGCCAGCAGCTTGTATCCCGCGGTCGACAGGGCCTACGAGCAGTACTTC. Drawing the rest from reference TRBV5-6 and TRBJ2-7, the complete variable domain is DAGVTQSPTHLIKTRGQQVTLRCSPKSGHDTVSWYQQALGQGPQFIFQYYEEEERQRGNFPDRFSGHQFPNYSSELNVNALLLGDSALYLCASSLYPAVDRAYEQYFGPGTRLTVT.

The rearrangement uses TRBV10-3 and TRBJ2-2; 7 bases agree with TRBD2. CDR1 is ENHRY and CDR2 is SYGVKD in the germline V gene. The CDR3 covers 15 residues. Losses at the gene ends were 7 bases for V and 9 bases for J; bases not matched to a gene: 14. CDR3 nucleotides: TGTGCCATCACCCACGGTGGGGGGGAGACGAGGGAGCTGTTTTTT. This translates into CAITHGGGETRELFF.

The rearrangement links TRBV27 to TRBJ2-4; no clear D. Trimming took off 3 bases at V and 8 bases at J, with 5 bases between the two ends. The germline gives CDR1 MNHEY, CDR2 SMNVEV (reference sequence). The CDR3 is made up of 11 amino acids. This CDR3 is CASSFGHIQYF. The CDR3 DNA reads TGTGCCAGCAGTTTTGGTCACATTCAGTACTTC.

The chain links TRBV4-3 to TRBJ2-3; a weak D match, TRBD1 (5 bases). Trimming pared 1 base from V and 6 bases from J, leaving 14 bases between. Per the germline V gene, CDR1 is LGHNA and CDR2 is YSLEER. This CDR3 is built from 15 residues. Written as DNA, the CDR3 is TGCGCCAGCAGCCAAGTGATCCAGGGTATGGATACGCAGTATTTT. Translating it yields CASSQVIQGMDTQYF.

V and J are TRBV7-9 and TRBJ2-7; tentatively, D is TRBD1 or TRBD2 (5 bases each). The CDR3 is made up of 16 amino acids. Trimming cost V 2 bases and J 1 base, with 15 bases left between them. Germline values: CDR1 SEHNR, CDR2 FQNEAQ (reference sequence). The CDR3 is CASSLPMSWGSYEQYF. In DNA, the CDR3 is TGTGCCAGCAGCTTACCCATGAGCTGGGGGTCCTACGAGCAGTACTTC.

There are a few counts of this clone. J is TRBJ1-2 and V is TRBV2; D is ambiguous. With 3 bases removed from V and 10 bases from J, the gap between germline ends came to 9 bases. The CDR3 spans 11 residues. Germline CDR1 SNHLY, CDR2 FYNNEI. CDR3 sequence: CASSDRPDYTF. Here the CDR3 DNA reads TGTGCCAGCAGTGATAGACCCGACTACACCTTC.

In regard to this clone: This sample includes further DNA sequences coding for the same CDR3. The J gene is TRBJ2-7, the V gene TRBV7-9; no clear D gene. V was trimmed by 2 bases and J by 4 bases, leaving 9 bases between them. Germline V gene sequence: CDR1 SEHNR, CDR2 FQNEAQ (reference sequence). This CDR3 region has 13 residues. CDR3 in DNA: TGTGCCAGCAGCTTACCCGGCCGGTACGAGCAGTACTTC. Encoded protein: CASSLPGRYEQYF. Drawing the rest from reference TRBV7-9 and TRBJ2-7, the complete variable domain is DTGVSQNPRHKITKRGQNVTFRCDPISEHNRLYWYRQTLGQGPEFLTYFQNEAQLEKSRLLSDRFSAERPKGSFSTLEIQRTEQGDSAMYLCASSLPGRYEQYFGPGTRLTVT.

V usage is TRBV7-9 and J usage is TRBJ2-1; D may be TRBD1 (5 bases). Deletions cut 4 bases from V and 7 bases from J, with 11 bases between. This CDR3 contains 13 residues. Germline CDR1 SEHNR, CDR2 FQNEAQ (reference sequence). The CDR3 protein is CASSWGWVNEQFF. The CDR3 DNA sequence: TGTGCCAGCAGCTGGGGCTGGGTGAATGAGCAGTTCTTC.

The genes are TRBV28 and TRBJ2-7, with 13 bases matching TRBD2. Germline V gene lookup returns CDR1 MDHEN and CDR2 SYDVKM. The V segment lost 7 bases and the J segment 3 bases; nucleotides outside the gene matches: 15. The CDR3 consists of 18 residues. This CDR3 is CASNPGLAGNSGGYEQYF. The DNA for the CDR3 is TGTGCCAGCAACCCGGGACTAGCGGGGAACAGTGGGGGCTACGAGCAGTACTTC.

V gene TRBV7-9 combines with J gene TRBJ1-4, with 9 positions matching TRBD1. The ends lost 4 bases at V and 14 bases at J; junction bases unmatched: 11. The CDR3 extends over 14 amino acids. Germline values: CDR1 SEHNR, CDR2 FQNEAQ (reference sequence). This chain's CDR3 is CASSSATTGGWLFF. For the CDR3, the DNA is TGTGCCAGCAGCTCAGCTACGACAGGGGGTTGGCTGTTTTTT.

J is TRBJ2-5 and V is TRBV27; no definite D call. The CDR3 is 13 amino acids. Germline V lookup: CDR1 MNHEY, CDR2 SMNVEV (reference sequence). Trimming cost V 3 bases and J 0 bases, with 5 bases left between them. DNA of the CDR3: TGTGCCAGCAGTTTCGGGTACCAAGAGACCCAGTACTTC. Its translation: CASSFGYQETQYF.

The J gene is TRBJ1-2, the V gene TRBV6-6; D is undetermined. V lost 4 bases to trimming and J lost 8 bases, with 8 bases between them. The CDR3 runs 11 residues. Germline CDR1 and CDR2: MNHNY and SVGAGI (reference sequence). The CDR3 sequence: CASSSPRGYTF. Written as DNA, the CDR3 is TGTGCCAGCAGTTCCCCCAGGGGCTACACCTTC.

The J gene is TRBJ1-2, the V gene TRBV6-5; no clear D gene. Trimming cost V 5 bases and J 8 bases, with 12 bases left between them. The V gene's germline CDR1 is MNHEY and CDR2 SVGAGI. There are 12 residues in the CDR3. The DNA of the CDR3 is TGTGCCAGCAGTACAGCGGTGGGGGGCTACACCTTC. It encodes CASSTAVGGYTF.

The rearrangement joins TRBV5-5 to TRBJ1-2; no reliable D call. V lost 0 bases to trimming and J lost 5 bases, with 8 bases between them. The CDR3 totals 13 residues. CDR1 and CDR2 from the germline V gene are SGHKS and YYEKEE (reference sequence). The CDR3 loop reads CASSLGVGYGYTF. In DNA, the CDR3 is TGTGCCAGCAGCTTGGGGGTCGGTTATGGCTACACCTTC.

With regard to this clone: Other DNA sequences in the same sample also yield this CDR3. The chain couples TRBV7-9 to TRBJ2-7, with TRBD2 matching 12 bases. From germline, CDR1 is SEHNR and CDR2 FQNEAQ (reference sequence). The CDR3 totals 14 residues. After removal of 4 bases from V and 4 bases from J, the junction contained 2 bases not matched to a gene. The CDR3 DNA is TGTGCCAGCAGCTCTAGCGGGAGGGCTTACGAGCAGTACTTC. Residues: CASSSSGRAYEQYF.

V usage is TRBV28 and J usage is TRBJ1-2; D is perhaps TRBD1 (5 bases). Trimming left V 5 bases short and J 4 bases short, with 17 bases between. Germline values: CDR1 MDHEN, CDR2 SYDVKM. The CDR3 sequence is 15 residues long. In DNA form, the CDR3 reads TGTGCCAGCAGTCCCCCTACGACAGAGCTCTATGGCTACACCTTC. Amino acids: CASSPPTTELYGYTF.

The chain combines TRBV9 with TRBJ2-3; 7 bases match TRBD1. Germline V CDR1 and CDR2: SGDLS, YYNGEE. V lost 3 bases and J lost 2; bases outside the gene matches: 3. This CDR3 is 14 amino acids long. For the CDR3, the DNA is TGTGCCAGCAGCGGAGGGACAGCCACAGATACGCAGTATTTT. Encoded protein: CASSGGTATDTQYF.

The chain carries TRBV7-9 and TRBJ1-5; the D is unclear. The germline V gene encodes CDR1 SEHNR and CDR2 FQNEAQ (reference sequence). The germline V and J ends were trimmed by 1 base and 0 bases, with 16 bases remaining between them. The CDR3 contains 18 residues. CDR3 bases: TGTGCCAGCAGCTTAGAGAGGGTCGACACATATAGCAATCAGCCCCAGCATTTT. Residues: CASSLERVDTYSNQPQHF.

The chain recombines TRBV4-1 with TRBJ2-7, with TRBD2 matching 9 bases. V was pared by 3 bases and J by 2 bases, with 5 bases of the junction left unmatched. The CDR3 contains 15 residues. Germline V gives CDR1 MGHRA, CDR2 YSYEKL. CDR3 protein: CASSQQAGGTYEQYF. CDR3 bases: TGCGCCAGCAGCCAGCAAGCGGGAGGAACCTACGAGCAGTACTTC.

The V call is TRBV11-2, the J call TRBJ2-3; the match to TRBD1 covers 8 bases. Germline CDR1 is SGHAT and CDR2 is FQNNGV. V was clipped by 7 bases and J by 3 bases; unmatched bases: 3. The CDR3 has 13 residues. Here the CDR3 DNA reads TGTGCCAGCACCCAGGGGGCAACAGATACGCAGTATTTT. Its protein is CASTQGATDTQYF. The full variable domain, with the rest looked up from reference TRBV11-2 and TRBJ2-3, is EAGVAQSPRYKIIEKRQSVAFWCNPISGHATLYWYQQILGQGPKLLIQFQNNGVVDDSQLPKDRFSAERLKGVDSTLKIQPAKLEDSAVYLCASTQGATDTQYFGPGTRLTVL.

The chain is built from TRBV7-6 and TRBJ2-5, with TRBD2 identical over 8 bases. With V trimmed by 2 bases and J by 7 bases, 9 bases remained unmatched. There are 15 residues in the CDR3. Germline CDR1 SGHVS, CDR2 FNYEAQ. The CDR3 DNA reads TGTGCCAGCAGCTTAATCGGGCGGGAGGCTGGGACCCAGTACTTC. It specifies CASSLIGREAGTQYF. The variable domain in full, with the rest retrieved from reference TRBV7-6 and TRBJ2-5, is GAGVSQSPRYKVTKRGQDVALRCDPISGHVSLYWYRQALGQGPEFLTYFNYEAQQDKSGLPNDRFSAERPEGSISTLTIQRTEQRDSAMYRCASSLIGREAGTQYFGPGTRLLVL.

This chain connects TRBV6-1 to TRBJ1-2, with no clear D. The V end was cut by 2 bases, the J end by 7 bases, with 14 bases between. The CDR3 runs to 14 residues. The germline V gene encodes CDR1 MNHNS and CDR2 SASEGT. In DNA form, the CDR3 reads TGTGCCAGCAGTGAATTGGGTGACCCGGGTGGCTACACCTTC. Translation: CASSELGDPGGYTF.

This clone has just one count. In nucleotides, the CDR3 is TGTGCCACCAGCAGAGAAGGACAACGCTACGAGCAGTACTTC. Its translation is CATSREGQRYEQYF. The V gene is TRBV15, the J gene TRBJ2-7; weak D call: TRBD1 (5 bases). CDR1 is LNHNV, CDR2 YYDKDF, per germline (reference sequence). This CDR3 contains 14 residues. Trimming removed 0 bases from V and 3 bases from J, with 9 bases in between.

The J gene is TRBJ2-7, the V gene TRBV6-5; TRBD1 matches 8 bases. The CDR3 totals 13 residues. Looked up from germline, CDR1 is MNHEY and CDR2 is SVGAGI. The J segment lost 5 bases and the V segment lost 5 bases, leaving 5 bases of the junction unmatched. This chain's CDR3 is CASSPIQGDEQYF. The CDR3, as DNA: TGTGCCAGCAGTCCCATACAGGGGGACGAGCAGTACTTC.

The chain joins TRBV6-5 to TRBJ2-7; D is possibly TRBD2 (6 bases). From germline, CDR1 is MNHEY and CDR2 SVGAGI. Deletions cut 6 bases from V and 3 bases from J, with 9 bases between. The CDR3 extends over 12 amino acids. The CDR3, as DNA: TGTGCCAGCAGCGACGGGGGCTACGAGCAGTACTTC. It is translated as CASSDGGYEQYF.